Below, one T cell receptor (beta chain) is given with its context. Authors' methods: Amplification of reference gene primers provided the estimated nucleated cell counts. TCRdb's copy holds only in-frame clones and misses some; the assay was immunoSEQ multiplex PCR. For V, J and clone size, that table is used; D and trimming come from the DNA. Of roughly 320,000 clones in the sample, around nine tenths were seen once. The data belong to a study of blood T cell repertoires in COVID-19. Study-level background: COVID-19 samples collected from the United States, Italy and Spain covered acute and convalescent phases. Nucleic acid was either cDNA or gDNA, and it came from T cells, B-cell-depleted T cells, or PBMCs.

The V and J ends lost 6 bases and 3 bases respectively, with 31 bases between them. Germline V gene sequence: CDR1 SGHDT, CDR2 YYEEEE. This CDR3 spans 19 amino acids. The chain is built from TRBV5-6 and TRBJ2-7; D perhaps matches TRBD2 (6 bases). Material: peripheral blood. The TCR was taken from a man between 65 and 80 years old with acute or convalescent COVID-19. The CDR3: CASNSVGGGRGRLGYEQYF. Written as DNA, the CDR3 is TGTGCCAGCAACTCCGTGGGGGGAGGAAGGGGCCGCCTCGGCTACGAGCAGTACTTC.